Reported below is one T cell receptor beta chain. The antigen is undetermined. Its ends do not fully match the called genes, so a read error is possible. Total RNA amounting to roughly 0.5 ug was the source from which TCR beta cDNA was made with a constant-region primer. Three nested multiplex PCR rounds, a slightly modified ARM-PCR, produced the libraries for TCR beta. The first two PCR rounds, roughly 10 cycles each, used TRBV1-TRBV30 forward primers and a C-beta reverse primer. TCRdb independently ran MiXCR on the multiplex PCR reads; one entry per CDR3 protein. Of nearly 200,000 distinct CDR3 sequences listed, roughly two thirds are singletons. Germline V gene sequence: CDR1 GTSNPN, CDR2 SVGIG (reference sequence). The CDR3 is 12 residues long. These data originate in a study of tumor-infiltrating lymphocytes in primary liver carcinoma. Study in general: The patient population consisted of men and women between 30 and 69 years of age. Sequencing of the samples generated roughly 3.65 to 8 million productive TCRbeta reads, with similar yields across tissue types. Study-level points and caveats: Paired tumor-adjacent and tumor-blood samples overlapped less than tumor region pairs did.

The researchers obtained blood RNA from unsorted whole blood and also extracted germline DNA. Those patients suffered from chronic HBV infection and were treatment-naive. Input material: peripheral blood. This TCR was sampled from an older woman with primary liver carcinoma and hepatitis B virus infection. This chain links TRBV30 with TRBJ1-6; no reliable D call. CDR3 nucleotide sequence: TGTGCCTGGAGGAGGGATAATTCACTCCTCCACTTT. Protein product: CAWRRDNSLLHF.